This record looks at one T cell receptor (beta chain) sequence and its context. The data belong to a study of technical replicates of blood from a handful of donors. Using immunoSEQ multiplex PCR, the repertoire was profiled, and TCRdb retains in-frame clones only, with some absent. This sample has around 95,000 clones, with approximately 94% found just once. The CDR3 is made up of 14 amino acids. Losses at the gene ends were 5 bases for V and 5 bases for J; bases not matched to a gene: 9. Germline loops: CDR1 SQVTM, CDR2 ANQGSEA. The sample consisted of T cells isolated from PBMCs. V and J are TRBV29-1 and TRBJ2-1, with 7 bases that match TRBD2. This receptor was taken from a human donor in good health. This CDR3 reads CSVYGALANNEQFF. CDR3 coding DNA: TGCAGCGTTTACGGGGCACTAGCGAACAATGAGCAGTTCTTC.